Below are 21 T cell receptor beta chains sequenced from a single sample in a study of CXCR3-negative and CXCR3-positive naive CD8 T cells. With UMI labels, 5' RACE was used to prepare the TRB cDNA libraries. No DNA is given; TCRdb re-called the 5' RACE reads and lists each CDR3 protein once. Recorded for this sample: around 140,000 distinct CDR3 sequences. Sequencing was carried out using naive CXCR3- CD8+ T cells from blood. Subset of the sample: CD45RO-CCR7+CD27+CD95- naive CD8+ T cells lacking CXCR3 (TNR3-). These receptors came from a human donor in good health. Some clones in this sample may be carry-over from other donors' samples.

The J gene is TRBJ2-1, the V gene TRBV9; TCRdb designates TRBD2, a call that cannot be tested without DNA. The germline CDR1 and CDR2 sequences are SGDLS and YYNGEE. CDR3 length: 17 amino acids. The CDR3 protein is CASSVRLAGGGGNEQFF.

This chain's CDR3 is CASSYPGLAGGVDTQYF. This sequence joins TRBV28 and TRBJ2-3; checking the TCRdb D call of TRBD2 is not possible without DNA. CDR3 length: 17 residues. Germline CDR1 reads MDHEN; CDR2 reads SYDVKM. The full variable domain, with the rest looked up from reference TRBV28 and TRBJ2-3, is DVKVTQSSRYLVKRTGEKVFLECVQDMDHENMFWYRQDPGLGLRLIYFSYDVKMKEKGDIPEGYSVSREKKERFSLILESASTNQTSMYLCASSYPGLAGGVDTQYFGPGTRLTVL.

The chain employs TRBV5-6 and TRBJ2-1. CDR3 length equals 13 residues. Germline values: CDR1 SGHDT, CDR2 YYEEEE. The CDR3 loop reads CASSRSSTDEQFF.

The CDR3 sequence: CASRPAGGPSGELFF. The chain joins TRBV12-3 or TRBV12-4 to TRBJ2-2; no DNA is available, so the TRBD2 call from TCRdb remains unchecked. This CDR3 is built from 15 residues.

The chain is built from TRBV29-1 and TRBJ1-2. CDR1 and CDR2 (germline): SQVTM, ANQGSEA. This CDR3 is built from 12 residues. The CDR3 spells CSVEWAMGGYTF. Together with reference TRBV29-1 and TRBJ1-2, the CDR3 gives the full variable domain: SAVISQKPSRDICQRGTSLTIQCQVDSQVTMMFWYRQQPGQSLTLIATANQGSEATYESGFVIDKFPISRPNLTFSTLTVSNMSPEDSSIYLCSVEWAMGGYTFGSGTRLTVV.

CDR3 protein: CASSLASSGRVVDTQYF. The V gene is TRBV28, the J gene TRBJ2-3; TCRdb outputs TRBD2, but without DNA this stays unchecked. CDR3 length equals 17 residues. Germline CDR1 MDHEN, CDR2 SYDVKM.

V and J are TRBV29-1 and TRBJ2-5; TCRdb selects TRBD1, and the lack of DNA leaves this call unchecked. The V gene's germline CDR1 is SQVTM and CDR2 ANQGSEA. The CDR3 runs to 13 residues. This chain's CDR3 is CSVSQGYGETQYF.

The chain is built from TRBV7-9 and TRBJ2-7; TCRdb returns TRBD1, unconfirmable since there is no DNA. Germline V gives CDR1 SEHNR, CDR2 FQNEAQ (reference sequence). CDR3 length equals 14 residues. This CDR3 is CASSPDRGSAEQYF.

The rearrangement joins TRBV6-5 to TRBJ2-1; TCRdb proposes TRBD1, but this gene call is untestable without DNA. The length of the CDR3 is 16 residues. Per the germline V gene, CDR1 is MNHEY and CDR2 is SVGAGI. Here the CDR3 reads CASTLNPGTGDNEQFF.

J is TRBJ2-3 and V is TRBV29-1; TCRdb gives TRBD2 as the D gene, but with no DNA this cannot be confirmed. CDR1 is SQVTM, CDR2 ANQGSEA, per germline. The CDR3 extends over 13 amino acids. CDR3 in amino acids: CSVGGLGEGTQYF.

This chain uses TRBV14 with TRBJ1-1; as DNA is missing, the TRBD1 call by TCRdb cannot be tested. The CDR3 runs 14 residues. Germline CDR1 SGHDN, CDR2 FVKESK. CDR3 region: CASSLPTPNTEAFF. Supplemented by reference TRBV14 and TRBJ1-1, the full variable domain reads EAGVTQFPSHSVIEKGQTVTLRCDPISGHDNLYWYRRVMGKEIKFLLHFVKESKQDESGMPNNRFLAERTGGTYSTLKVQPAELEDSGVYFCASSLPTPNTEAFFGQGTRLTVV.

CDR3 sequence: CASGGTGATNEKLFF. The rearrangement uses TRBV7-9 and TRBJ1-4; TCRdb calls TRBD1, which cannot be checked without DNA. Looked up from germline, CDR1 is SEHNR and CDR2 is FQNEAQ (reference sequence). There are 15 residues in the CDR3.

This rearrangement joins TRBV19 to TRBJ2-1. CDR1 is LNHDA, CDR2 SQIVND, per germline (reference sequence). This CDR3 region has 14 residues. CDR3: CASSWPARLNEQFF. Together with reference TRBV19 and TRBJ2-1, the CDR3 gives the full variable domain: DGGITQSPKYLFRKEGQNVTLSCEQNLNHDAMYWYRQDPGQGLRLIYYSQIVNDFQKGDIAEGYSVSREKKESFPLTVTSAQKNPTAFYLCASSWPARLNEQFFGPGTRLTVL.

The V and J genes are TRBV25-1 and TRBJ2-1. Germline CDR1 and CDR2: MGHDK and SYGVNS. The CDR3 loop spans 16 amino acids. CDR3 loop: CASSEDDREIYNEQFF.

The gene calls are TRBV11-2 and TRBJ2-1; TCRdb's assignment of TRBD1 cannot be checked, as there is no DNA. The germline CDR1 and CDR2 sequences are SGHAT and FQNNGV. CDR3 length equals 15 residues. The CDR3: CASSLPLVGGDEQFF.

The CDR3 loop reads CASSQTDQPQHF. The gene calls are TRBV14 and TRBJ1-5. Germline V gene lookup returns CDR1 SGHDN and CDR2 FVKESK. CDR3 length equals 12 residues.

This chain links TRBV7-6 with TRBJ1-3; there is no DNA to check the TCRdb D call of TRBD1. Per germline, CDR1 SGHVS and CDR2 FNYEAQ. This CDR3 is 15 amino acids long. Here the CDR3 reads CASSPGAVAGNTIYF.

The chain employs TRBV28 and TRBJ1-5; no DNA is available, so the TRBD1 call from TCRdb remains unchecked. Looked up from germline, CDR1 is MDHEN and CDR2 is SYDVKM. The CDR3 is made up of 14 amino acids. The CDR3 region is CASSLNRSNQPQHF.

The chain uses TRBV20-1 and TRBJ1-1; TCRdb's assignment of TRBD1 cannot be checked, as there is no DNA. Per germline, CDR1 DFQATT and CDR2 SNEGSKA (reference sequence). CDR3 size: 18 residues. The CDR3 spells CSARDRQGGAGLNTEAFF.

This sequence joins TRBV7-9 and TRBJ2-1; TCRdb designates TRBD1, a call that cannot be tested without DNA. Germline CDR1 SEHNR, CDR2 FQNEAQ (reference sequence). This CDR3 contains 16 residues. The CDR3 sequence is CASSLVSGGSDNEQFF.

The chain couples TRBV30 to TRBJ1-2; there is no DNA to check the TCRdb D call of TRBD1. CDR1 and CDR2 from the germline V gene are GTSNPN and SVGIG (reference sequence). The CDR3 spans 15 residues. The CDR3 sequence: CAWSSEGLANYGYTF.